The entry below describes one TCR beta chain. V lost 5 bases, J lost 8 bases, and 8 bases stayed unmatched. The CDR3 has 14 residues. TCRdb analysed the 5' RACE reads with MiXCR anew, one entry per CDR3 protein. The sample carries 150,000 to 200,000 distinct CDR3 sequences, 8% to 13% recorded once. The data derive from a study of T cells after yellow fever vaccination. The sample consisted of CD8+ T cells sorted from PBMCs, taken 15 days after the yellow fever booster vaccination. The gene calls are TRBV12-3 or TRBV12-4 and TRBJ2-1; TRBD1 matches 8 bases. The origin of this receptor is a man in his late teens or twenties who received the YFV17D yellow fever vaccine. CDR3 amino acids: CASSGEQGGYEQFF. DNA of the CDR3: TGTGCCAGCAGTGGAGAACAGGGGGGCTATGAGCAGTTCTTC.